This T cell receptor beta chain was sequenced during a study of blood T cells in healthy people across ages. V lost 0 bases to trimming and J lost 6 bases; unmatched junction nucleotides: 10. Germline CDR1 is MNHEY and CDR2 is SVGAGI. CDR3 size: 17 residues. Primed by a sample-barcoded 5' primer and a J-beta primer mix, a second PCR proceeded for about 6 to 12 cycles. From the 5' RACE reads, TCRdb called clonotypes with MiXCR, one entry per CDR3 protein. The sample holds some 930,000 distinct CDR3 sequences; under 35% are singletons and the top ten take about a tenth. Another study also made use of these data, one on T cells of mothers and their children.

This clonotype originated in a middle-aged woman in good health. This chain links TRBV6-5 with TRBJ1-5; the match to TRBD1 covers 8 bases. Source material: blood. The CDR3 sequence is CASSYSARTGMGQPQHF. The CDR3 DNA sequence: TGTGCCAGCAGTTACTCAGCGCGGACAGGGATGGGTCAGCCCCAGCATTTT.